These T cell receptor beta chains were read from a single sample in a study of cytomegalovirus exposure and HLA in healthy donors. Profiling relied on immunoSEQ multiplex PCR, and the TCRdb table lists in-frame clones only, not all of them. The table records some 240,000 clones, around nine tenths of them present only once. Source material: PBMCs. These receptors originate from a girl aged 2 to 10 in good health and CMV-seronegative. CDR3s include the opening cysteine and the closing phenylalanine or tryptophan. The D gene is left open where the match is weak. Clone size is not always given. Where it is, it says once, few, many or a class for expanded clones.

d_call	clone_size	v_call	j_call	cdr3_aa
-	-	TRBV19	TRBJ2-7	CASSIDPQAREQYF
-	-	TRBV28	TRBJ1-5	CASSPGLTNQPQHF
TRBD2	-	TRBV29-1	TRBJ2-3	CSVEGKSRGLAGAEDTQYF
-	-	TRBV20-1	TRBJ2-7	CSANGGAQYF
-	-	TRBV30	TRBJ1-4	CASGFRASNEKLFF
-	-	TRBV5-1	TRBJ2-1	CASSRLMGAAGPRGNEQFF
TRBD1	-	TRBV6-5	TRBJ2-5	CASSFLQTGLAETQYF
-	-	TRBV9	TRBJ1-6	CASSDRESYNSPLHF
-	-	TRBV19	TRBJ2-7	CASSGDSSRYEQYF
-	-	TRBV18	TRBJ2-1	CASSPPMQSQDEQFF
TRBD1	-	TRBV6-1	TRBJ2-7	CASSPSRDRSYEQYF
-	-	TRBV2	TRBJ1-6	CASSELKDRRSNSPLHF
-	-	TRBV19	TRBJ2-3	CASANPAGSSTDTQYF
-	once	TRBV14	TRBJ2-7	CASSQAGTSNRYF
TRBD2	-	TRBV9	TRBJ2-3	CASSAKAGGPADTQYF
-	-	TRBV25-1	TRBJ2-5	CASSELAETQYF
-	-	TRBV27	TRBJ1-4	CASSFDGRGTNEKLFF
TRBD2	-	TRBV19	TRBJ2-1	CASSIQALLAGQYNEQFF
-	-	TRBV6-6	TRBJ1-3	CASSRARVSGNTIYF
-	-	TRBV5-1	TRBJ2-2	CASSGFRGDTGELFF
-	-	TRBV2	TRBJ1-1	CASSEYGGGTEAFF
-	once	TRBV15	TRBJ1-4	CATSRDFLQFEIF
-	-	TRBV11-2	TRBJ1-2	CASSNDRNYGYTF
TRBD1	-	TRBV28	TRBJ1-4	CASTLGQGREKLFF
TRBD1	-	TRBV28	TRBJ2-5	CASTGQGETQYF
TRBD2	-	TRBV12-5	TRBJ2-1	CASGANGLAGVPWVDEQFF
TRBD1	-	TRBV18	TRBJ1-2	CASSPGTGGGYTF
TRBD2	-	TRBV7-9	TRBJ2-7	CSSSFSGEAIYEQYF
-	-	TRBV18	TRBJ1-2	CASSPTGVGYTF
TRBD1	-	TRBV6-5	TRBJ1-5	CASSPGTGDQPQHF
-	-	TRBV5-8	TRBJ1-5	CASSLEGGNQPQHF
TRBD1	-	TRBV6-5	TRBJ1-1	CASSSTGVHMNTEAFF
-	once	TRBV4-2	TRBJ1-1	CASSQDGSSGTEAFF
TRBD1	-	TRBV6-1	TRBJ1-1	CASSWQGGTEAFF
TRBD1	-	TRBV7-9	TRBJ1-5	CASTPGQGVEQPQHF
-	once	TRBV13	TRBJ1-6	CASSLRELNSPLHF
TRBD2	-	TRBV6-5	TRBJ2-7	CASSPPGGSSYEQYF
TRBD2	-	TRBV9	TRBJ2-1	CASSVVPSGLGEQFF